A single sample gave rise to the 29 T cell receptor beta chains below, sequenced in a study of vaccination effects on CD4 cells after COVID-19. These receptors' antigens are unknown. Using immunoSEQ multiplex PCR, the repertoire was profiled, and TCRdb retains in-frame clones only, with some absent. Here the sample spans about 54,000 clones, 70% being singletons. Before sequencing took place, the ViraFEST assay used viral peptide pools to expand antigen-specific CD4+ T cells. Culturing for ten to eleven days preceded CD4+ T cell isolation. Recipients of the vaccine had no prior SARS-CoV-2 infection and negative nucleocapsid antibodies. The sample was CD4+ T cells from PBMCs cultured with SARS-CoV-2 spike peptides, taken before COVID-19 vaccination. The receptor set was obtained from a human donor who received a COVID-19 vaccine.

The V call is TRBV4-1, the J call TRBJ2-1; no clear D. CDR1 and CDR2 from the germline V gene are MGHRA and YSYEKL. V lost 4 bases to trimming and J lost 4 bases, with 2 bases between them. CDR3 size: 11 residues. In nucleotides, the CDR3 is TGCGCCAGCAGCCGATACAATGAGCAGTTCTTC. Protein product: CASSRYNEQFF.

J is TRBJ1-2 and V is TRBV30, with a weak D call TRBD1 (5 bases). The CDR3 runs 13 residues. Germline-derived CDR1 and CDR2 are GTSNPN and SVGIG (reference sequence). V lost 2 bases and J lost 4, with 11 bases in between. The CDR3 spells CAWSTGPIYGYTF. As DNA, the CDR3 is TGTGCCTGGAGTACGGGACCGATCTATGGCTACACCTTC.

The V and J genes are TRBV27 and TRBJ1-6; no reliable D call. The V end lost 7 bases, the J end lost 0 bases, and 4 bases lay between the germline ends. The germline V gene encodes CDR1 MNHEY and CDR2 SMNVEV (reference sequence). The CDR3 totals 13 residues. CDR3: CASTSSYNSPLHF. CDR3 nucleotides: TGTGCCAGCACCAGCTCCTATAATTCACCCCTCCACTTT.

In this sample, this clone turned up a few times. This sequence joins TRBV9 and TRBJ2-4, with D unresolved. V dropped 0 bases and J dropped 0 bases, with 7 bases sitting between them. CDR1 is SGDLS, CDR2 YYNGEE, per germline. The CDR3 sequence is 15 residues long. CDR3 residues: CASSVGSLAKNIQYF. As DNA, the CDR3 is TGTGCCAGCAGCGTAGGCTCCTTAGCCAAAAACATTCAGTACTTC. The whole variable domain, remainder taken from reference TRBV9 and TRBJ2-4, is DSGVTQTPKHLITATGQRVTLRCSPRSGDLSVYWYQQSLDQGLQFLIQYYNGEERAKGNILERFSAQQFPDLHSELNLSSLELGDSALYFCASSVGSLAKNIQYFGAGTRLSVL.

V usage is TRBV11-1 and J usage is TRBJ2-3; D uncertain. Looked up from germline, CDR1 is SGHAT and CDR2 is FQDESV (reference sequence). V lost 3 bases and J lost 0, with 7 bases in between. CDR3 length: 14 residues. The CDR3 is CASSLAFSTDTQYF. In nucleotides, the CDR3 is TGTGCCAGCAGCTTGGCTTTTAGCACAGATACGCAGTATTTT. Variable domain in full (rest from reference TRBV11-1 and TRBJ2-3): EAEVAQSPRYKITEKSQAVAFWCDPISGHATLYWYRQILGQGPELLVQFQDESVVDDSQLPKDRFSAERLKGVDSTLKIQPAELGDSAMYLCASSLAFSTDTQYFGPGTRLTVL.

This clone was detected only once. The chain couples TRBV5-1 to TRBJ1-2; 7 nucleotides align to TRBD1. Germline V gene lookup returns CDR1 SGHRS and CDR2 YFSETQ. CDR3 size: 11 residues. J gave up 14 bases and V 0 bases, and 4 bases lay outside the gene matches. This chain's CDR3 is CASSLGPDRTF. The DNA of the CDR3 is TGCGCCAGCAGCTTGGGACCGGACAGGACCTTC.

This chain joins TRBV19 and TRBJ1-5, with D possibly TRBD1 on 6 matching bases. CDR3 length: 16 residues. The germline V gene encodes CDR1 LNHDA and CDR2 SQIVND (reference sequence). V was cut by 3 bases and J by 4 bases, with 16 bases left in between. DNA for the CDR3: TGTGCCAGTAGTATTTACGGGACATCCCAAAATCAGCCCCAGCATTTT. The encoded protein is CASSIYGTSQNQPQHF.

V gene TRBV6-5 combines with J gene TRBJ2-2; 11 bases match TRBD2. In germline, CDR1 is MNHEY, CDR2 SVGAGI. V was clipped by 4 bases and J by 4 bases; unmatched bases: 2. The CDR3 consists of 15 residues. The CDR3 loop reads CASSSGLAGTGELFF. The CDR3 DNA reads as TGTGCCAGCAGTTCAGGACTAGCGGGCACCGGGGAGCTGTTTTTT.

This clone came up once. The rearrangement links TRBV7-9 to TRBJ1-2; 8 bases align to TRBD1. The ends lost 5 bases at V and 4 bases at J; junction bases unmatched: 9. The CDR3 extends over 15 amino acids. The germline gives CDR1 SEHNR, CDR2 FQNEAQ (reference sequence). DNA of the CDR3: TGTGCCAGCAGCGCCCAGGGGGCGGCCGTCTATGGCTACACCTTC. Translated: CASSAQGAAVYGYTF.

This clone was found once. The chain joins TRBV15 to TRBJ1-2, with 8 bases identical to TRBD1. Germline CDR1 and CDR2: LNHNV and YYDKDF (reference sequence). The CDR3 totals 15 residues. The V and J ends lost 0 bases and 7 bases, in that order; junction bases with no gene match: 7. The CDR3 region has the DNA TGTGCCACCAGCAGAGATCCCCAGGGGGCGGGTGGCTACACCTTC. It translates to CATSRDPQGAGGYTF.

The genes are TRBV11-2 and TRBJ1-6; D is perhaps TRBD1 (5 bases). CDR1 is SGHAT and CDR2 is FQNNGV in the germline V gene. This CDR3 spans 14 amino acids. Trimming cost V 10 bases and J 5 bases, with 15 bases left between them. For the CDR3, the DNA is TGTGCCACTTCGATCGGGGCCGATAATTCACCCCTCCACTTT. Protein sequence: CATSIGADNSPLHF.

The rearrangement links TRBV19 to TRBJ2-1; 8 bases align to TRBD1. CDR1 is LNHDA, CDR2 SQIVND, per germline (reference sequence). The CDR3 consists of 15 residues. Trimming cost V 7 bases and J 9 bases; bases outside gene matches: 14. CDR3 sequence reads: CASTSGQGKFFEQFF. As DNA, the CDR3 is TGTGCCAGTACCTCCGGACAGGGAAAGTTTTTTGAGCAGTTCTTC.

The V gene is TRBV7-8, the J gene TRBJ2-7; TRBD1 agrees at 8 bases. Germline CDR1 and CDR2: SGHVS and FQNEAQ. The ends lost 6 bases at V and 1 base at J; junction bases unmatched: 5. The CDR3 has 14 residues. The CDR3 spells CASSPRTGSYEQYF. The CDR3 nucleotides are TGTGCCAGCAGTCCCCGGACAGGGTCCTACGAGCAGTACTTC.

This rearrangement joins TRBV4-3 to TRBJ2-2, with 8 bases matching TRBD2. V shed 0 bases, J shed 6 bases, and the junction held 9 bases outside the gene matches. The germline V gene encodes CDR1 LGHNA and CDR2 YSLEER. The CDR3 contains 17 residues. CDR3 sequence reads: CASSQDLWGSGAGELFF. The CDR3 nucleotides are TGCGCCAGCAGCCAAGACCTATGGGGTAGCGGGGCCGGGGAGCTGTTTTTT.

V usage is TRBV5-4 and J usage is TRBJ2-3; 7 positions match TRBD2. CDR3 size: 15 residues. Germline CDR1 reads SGHNT; CDR2 reads YYREEE (reference sequence). With 4 bases clipped from V and 5 bases from J, the junction kept 10 bases outside the gene matches. CDR3 residues: CASSPPAGALDTQYF. Here the CDR3 DNA reads TGTGCCAGCAGCCCCCCGGCGGGAGCATTAGATACGCAGTATTTT.

This clone was seen once. Compared with germline, one end of the junction differs, possibly owing to a read error. J is TRBJ2-5 and V is TRBV30, with D unclear. Germline V gene lookup returns CDR1 GTSNPN and CDR2 SVGIG (reference sequence). CDR3 length: 9 residues. The CDR3 reads CGPQETQYF. The CDR3 DNA reads TGCGGGCCCCAAGAGACCCAGTACTTC.

This clone occurred once. The V and J genes are TRBV10-3 and TRBJ2-3; D perhaps matches TRBD2 (6 bases). The CDR3 totals 11 residues. Germline V gene lookup returns CDR1 ENHRY and CDR2 SYGVKD. V dropped 10 bases and J dropped 6 bases, with 11 bases sitting between them. CDR3 in DNA: TGTGCCACTGGGAGGCGTGATACGCAGTATTTT. Protein product: CATGRRDTQYF.

This chain links TRBV29-1 with TRBJ1-1; weak D call: TRBD1 (6 bases). The CDR3 loop spans 10 amino acids. Germline loops: CDR1 SQVTM, CDR2 ANQGSEA. V lost 4 bases and J 6 bases, leaving 6 bases between the germline ends. The CDR3 spells CSVGTAEAFF. The DNA of the CDR3 is TGCAGCGTTGGGACAGCTGAAGCTTTCTTT.

The chain combines TRBV2 with TRBJ1-4, with 11 bases matching TRBD1. Looked up from germline, CDR1 is SNHLY and CDR2 is FYNNEI. Unmatched junction bases numbered 12, after V lost 10 bases and J lost 8 bases. This CDR3 has 15 amino acids. CDR3 sequence: CATGQGASIVEKLFF. The CDR3 region has the DNA TGTGCCACCGGACAGGGGGCTTCTATCGTGGAAAAACTGTTTTTT.

V gene TRBV15 combines with J gene TRBJ2-1, with D possibly TRBD1 on 6 matching bases. V lost 3 bases to trimming and J lost 11 bases, with 14 bases between them. This CDR3 comprises 13 residues. Per the germline V gene, CDR1 is LNHNV and CDR2 is YYDKDF (reference sequence). CDR3 bases: TGTGCCACCAGCAGGTCCCAGGGGCCGAAGCAGTTCTTC. The encoded protein is CATSRSQGPKQFF.

The V and J genes are TRBV9 and TRBJ2-1; no firm D call. This CDR3 contains 14 residues. Germline assignment: CDR1 SGDLS and CDR2 YYNGEE. Trimming removed 0 bases from V and 5 bases from J, with 9 bases in between. DNA of the CDR3: TGTGCCAGCAGCGTAGCGGCTTCTAACAATGAGCAGTTCTTC. Translation gives CASSVAASNNEQFF.

The J gene is TRBJ2-1, the V gene TRBV6-4; TRBD2 agrees at 8 bases. This CDR3 is built from 15 residues. V shed 4 bases, J shed 8 bases, and the junction held 10 bases outside the gene matches. Germline-derived CDR1 and CDR2 are MRHNA and SNTAGT. The CDR3 DNA is TGTGCCAGCAGTGTGGAAGGCGGAGCGGGAGATGAGCAGTTCTTC. Amino acids: CASSVEGGAGDEQFF.

The V call is TRBV2, the J call TRBJ1-2, with 7 bases that match TRBD1. The V and J ends lost 3 bases and 5 bases, in that order; junction bases with no gene match: 3. The CDR3 is made up of 13 amino acids. CDR1 and CDR2 from the germline V gene are SNHLY and FYNNEI. Written as DNA, the CDR3 is TGTGCCAGCAGTGATGACAGGGAGTATGGCTACACCTTC. Amino acids: CASSDDREYGYTF.

The table lists this clone with a count of one. The J gene is TRBJ2-3, the V gene TRBV5-1; 16 positions match TRBD2. Germline V CDR1 and CDR2: SGHRS, YFSETQ. The CDR3 loop spans 16 amino acids. V was pared by 4 bases and J by 6 bases, with 5 bases of the junction left unmatched. This chain's CDR3 is CASSPGTSGGGDTQYF. The CDR3 coding sequence is TGCGCCAGCAGCCCGGGGACTAGCGGGGGGGGTGATACGCAGTATTTT.

The chain links TRBV28 to TRBJ2-7; D perhaps matches TRBD1 (6 bases). V was clipped by 6 bases and J by 3 bases, with 15 bases between them. This CDR3 contains 14 residues. Germline assignment: CDR1 MDHEN and CDR2 SYDVKM. The CDR3, as DNA: TGTGCCAGCAGCTTCAGAGGGGGAGTCTACGAGCAGTACTTC. Protein sequence: CASSFRGGVYEQYF.

The chain uses TRBV6-1 and TRBJ2-2; D possibly corresponds to TRBD2 (6 bases). Germline V lookup: CDR1 MNHNS, CDR2 SASEGT. This CDR3 comprises 15 residues. V dropped 3 bases and J dropped 3 bases, with 11 bases sitting between them. The CDR3 sequence: CASSDAGSDTGELFF. CDR3 DNA sequence: TGTGCCAGCAGTGATGCCGGGAGCGACACCGGGGAGCTGTTTTTT.

CDR3 nucleotides: TGTGCCAGCAGTTTTACGTCCGACGTCACTGAAGCTTTCTTT. Translated: CASSFTSDVTEAFF. V and J are TRBV28 and TRBJ1-1; D is undetermined. The V end lost 3 bases, the J end lost 4 bases, and 12 bases lay between the germline ends. Germline V gives CDR1 MDHEN, CDR2 SYDVKM. This CDR3 spans 14 amino acids.

The chain links TRBV11-2 to TRBJ2-1; D gene ambiguous. This CDR3 is built from 15 residues. The germline V and J ends were trimmed by 5 bases and 6 bases, with 17 bases remaining between them. Germline V gene data show CDR1 as SGHAT and CDR2 as FQNNGV. CDR3 in amino acids: CASSPPGYSVNEQFF. CDR3 nucleotide sequence: TGTGCCAGCAGCCCCCCCGGGTATAGTGTCAATGAGCAGTTCTTC.

The gene calls are TRBV30 and TRBJ1-2; D is possibly TRBD1 (6 bases). V was clipped by 0 bases and J by 6 bases, with 17 bases between them. The germline V gene encodes CDR1 GTSNPN and CDR2 SVGIG (reference sequence). The CDR3 loop spans 15 amino acids. Here the CDR3 DNA reads TGTGCCTGGAGTGTACGGCTCGGGGGCGGCGATGGCTACACCTTC. Its protein product is CAWSVRLGGGDGYTF.